A selection of T cell receptor beta chains follows, all from one sample in a study of blood T cell repertoires in COVID-19. Assay used: immunoSEQ multiplex PCR; TCRdb lists only in-frame clones, some missing. The sample holds about 74,000 clones; approximately 91% are singletons and the top ten take about 2.7%. Sequenced: peripheral blood. The receptors come from a man between 65 and 85 years old with active or convalescent COVID-19. CDR3s include the opening cysteine and the closing phenylalanine or tryptophan. A D gene is named only where the DNA matches it firmly. Size values are once, few and many counts, or a class for expanded clones, and some rows have none.

v_gene	abundance	d_gene	len	j_gene	CDR3aa	CDR3nt
TRBV19	.	TRBD1	14	TRBJ2-7	CASSFLDRNHEQYF	TGTGCCAGTAGTTTCCTGGACAGGAACCACGAGCAGTACTTC
TRBV5-1	.	.	12	TRBJ2-1	CASTSTYNEQFF	TGCGCCAGCACTAGCACCTACAATGAGCAGTTCTTC
TRBV11-2	.	TRBD1	14	TRBJ1-3	CASRLTGSGNTIYF	TGTGCCAGCAGGTTGACAGGGTCTGGAAACACCATATATTTT
TRBV3-1/TRBV3-2	few	.	16	TRBJ2-7	CASSRQILRGSYEQYF	TGTGCCAGCAGCCGCCAGATTTTACGGGGTAGCTACGAGCAGTACTTC
TRBV24-1	.	.	14	TRBJ2-1	CATSEGGTYNEQFF	TGTGCCACCAGTGAGGGCGGGACCTACAATGAGCAGTTCTTC
TRBV28	.	TRBD1	15	TRBJ1-3	CASSQTGGSGNTIYF	TGTGCCAGCAGCCAGACAGGGGGGTCTGGAAACACCATATATTTT
TRBV24-1	.	TRBD2	16	TRBJ2-1	CATSDSGTSGGARQFF	TGTGCCACCAGTGATTCAGGGACTAGCGGGGGGGCAAGGCAGTTCTTC
TRBV19	few	TRBD1	16	TRBJ1-1	CASRGLRTGLNTEAFF	TGTGCCAGTAGAGGCCTCCGGACAGGGTTAAACACTGAAGCTTTCTTT
TRBV6-5	.	TRBD2	13	TRBJ2-7	CASRERGSYEQYF	TGTGCCAGCAGAGAGCGGGGGAGCTACGAGCAGTACTTC
TRBV5-1	once	TRBD1	14	TRBJ2-5	CASSSLTGQETQYF	TGCGCCAGCAGCTCCCTGACAGGGCAAGAGACCCAGTACTTC
TRBV1	.	.	15	TRBJ2-2	CTSSPSGWSTGELFF	TGCACCAGCAGCCCATCAGGGTGGTCCACCGGGGAGCTGTTTTTT
TRBV6-5	few	.	13	TRBJ2-7	CATSNGASYEQYF	TGTGCCACGTCCAATGGGGCCTCCTACGAGCAGTACTTC
TRBV7-6	.	TRBD2	15	TRBJ2-3	CASSLGGGGTDTQYF	TGTGCCAGCAGCTTAGGCGGGGGGGGGACAGATACGCAGTATTTT
TRBV6-6	.	.	14	TRBJ1-5	CASSPRTPNQPQHF	TGTGCCAGCAGCCCCCGGACACCCAATCAGCCCCAGCATTTT
TRBV21-1	.	.	18	TRBJ1-1	CASSRFPGQGVRDTEAFF	TGTGCCAGCAGCCGATTCCCGGGACAGGGGGTTCGTGACACTGAAGCTTTCTTT
TRBV5-1	.	.	15	TRBJ2-2	CASSWGEQVAGELFF	TGCGCCAGCAGCTGGGGGGAGCAAGTGGCCGGGGAGCTGTTTTTT
TRBV3-1/TRBV3-2	.	.	15	TRBJ1-2	CASSQGGGANYGYTF	TGTGCCAGCAGCCAAGGGGGAGGGGCTAACTATGGCTACACCTTC
TRBV5-4	few	.	15	TRBJ2-2	CASSLATGNTGELFF	TGTGCCAGCAGCTTGGCCACAGGGAACACCGGGGAGCTGTTTTTT
TRBV29-1	.	.	13	TRBJ1-1	CSVEGGGNTEAFF	TGCAGCGTTGAGGGGGGGGGTAACACTGAAGCTTTCTTT
TRBV6-1	.	.	15	TRBJ1-1	CASHLGGERGTEAFF	TGTGCCAGCCACCTCGGGGGGGAAAGGGGCACTGAAGCTTTCTTT
TRBV7-9	.	TRBD2	18	TRBJ2-5	CASSFRTSGPYNQETQYF	TGTGCCAGCAGCTTCCGGACTAGCGGGCCCTATAATCAAGAGACCCAGTACTTC
TRBV9	once	TRBD2	15	TRBJ2-7	CASSVTREGSYEQYF	TGTGCCAGCAGCGTCACGCGGGAGGGTTCCTACGAGCAGTACTTC
TRBV5-1	.	TRBD1	14	TRBJ1-6	CASWTGAPNSPLHF	TGCGCCAGCTGGACAGGGGCGCCTAATTCACCCCTCCACTTT
TRBV12-3/TRBV12-4	.	.	13	TRBJ1-5	CASTPTEDQPQHF	TGTGCCAGCACCCCGACAGAGGATCAGCCCCAGCATTTT
TRBV27	.	TRBD2	17	TRBJ2-2	CASSSLNGGVGTGELFF	TGTGCCAGCAGTTCCCTTAACGGGGGGGTTGGCACCGGGGAGCTGTTTTTT
TRBV28	.	.	12	TRBJ1-2	CASRQDIYGYTF	TGTGCCAGCCGACAGGATATCTATGGCTACACCTTC
TRBV30	.	.	12	TRBJ2-7	CAWSVTAYEQYF	TGTGCCTGGAGTGTAACAGCATACGAGCAGTACTTC
TRBV6-5	.	.	15	TRBJ1-3	CASSPDRSSGNTIYF	TGTGCCAGCAGTCCCGACAGGTCCTCTGGAAACACCATATATTTT
TRBV27	.	TRBD2	16	TRBJ2-7	CASSLLESGGTPEQYF	TGTGCCAGCAGTTTATTGGAGTCGGGAGGGACTCCCGAGCAGTACTTC
TRBV28	.	TRBD1	15	TRBJ2-1	CASSPAGQGREEQFF	TGTGCCAGCAGTCCAGCGGGACAGGGGAGGGAAGAGCAGTTCTTC
TRBV18	.	.	13	TRBJ2-7	CASSLDSSYEQYF	TGTGCCAGCTCACTGGACAGCTCCTACGAGCAGTACTTC
TRBV24-1	.	.	13	TRBJ2-1	CATGGAMDNEQFF	TGTGCCACCGGTGGGGCCATGGACAATGAGCAGTTCTTC
TRBV5-1	.	TRBD2	15	TRBJ2-7	CASSLEAGGPGEQYF	TGCGCCAGCAGCTTGGAGGCGGGAGGGCCGGGGGAGCAGTACTTC
TRBV4-1	few	TRBD1	15	TRBJ1-5	CASSQSQGINQPQHF	TGCGCCAGCAGCCAATCACAGGGGATAAATCAGCCCCAGCATTTT
TRBV27	.	TRBD1	18	TRBJ2-6	CASSLSQQGAYGANVLTF	TGTGCCAGCAGTTTATCTCAACAGGGGGCGTATGGGGCCAACGTCCTGACTTTC
TRBV4-2	.	.	16	TRBJ2-5	CASSHGPGSQKETQYF	TGTGCCAGCAGCCACGGTCCAGGCTCACAAAAAGAGACCCAGTACTTC
TRBV5-1	few	TRBD2	17	TRBJ2-7	CASSPLGGAGAPYEQYF	TGCGCCAGCAGCCCCCTGGGAGGAGCGGGGGCACCCTACGAGCAGTACTTC
TRBV3-1/TRBV3-2	.	TRBD2	16	TRBJ2-7	CASSQGSGGSLYEQYF	TGTGCCAGCAGCCAGGGTTCGGGCGGGAGCCTCTACGAGCAGTACTTC
TRBV2	.	TRBD1	17	TRBJ2-6	CASSAQGLGRGANVLTF	TGTGCCAGCAGTGCACAGGGGCTCGGGCGTGGGGCCAACGTCCTGACTTTC
TRBV18	.	TRBD2	15	TRBJ2-1	CASSPTSGSRGEQFF	TGTGCCAGCTCACCGACTAGCGGGAGTCGAGGTGAGCAGTTCTTC
TRBV4-2	.	.	15	TRBJ1-2	CASSQAQRANYGYTF	TGTGCCAGCAGCCAAGCCCAACGAGCTAACTATGGCTACACCTTC